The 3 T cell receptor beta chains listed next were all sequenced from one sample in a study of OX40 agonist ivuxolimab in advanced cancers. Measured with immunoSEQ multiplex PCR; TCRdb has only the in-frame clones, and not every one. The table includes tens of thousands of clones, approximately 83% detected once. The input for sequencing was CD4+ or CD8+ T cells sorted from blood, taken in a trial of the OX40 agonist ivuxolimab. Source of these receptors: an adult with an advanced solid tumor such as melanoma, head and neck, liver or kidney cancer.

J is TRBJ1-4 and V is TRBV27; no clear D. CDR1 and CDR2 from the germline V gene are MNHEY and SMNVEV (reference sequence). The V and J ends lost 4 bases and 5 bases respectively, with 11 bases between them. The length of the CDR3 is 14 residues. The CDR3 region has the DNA TGTGCCAGCAGTTCGTGGGCCGTGAATGAAAAACTGTTTTTT. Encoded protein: CASSSWAVNEKLFF. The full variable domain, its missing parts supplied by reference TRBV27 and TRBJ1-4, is EAQVTQNPRYLITVTGKKLTVTCSQNMNHEYMSWYRQDPGLGLRQIYYSMNVEVTDKGDVPEGYKVSRKEKRNFPLILESPSPNQTSLYFCASSSWAVNEKLFFGSGTQLSVL.

CDR3 amino acids: CASSKAGTGGKGDTEAFF. CDR3 DNA: TGTGCCAGCAGCAAAGCAGGAACAGGGGGCAAGGGAGACACTGAAGCTTTCTTT. This chain connects TRBV21-1 to TRBJ1-1; the table's TRBD1 call for D was not verified on the DNA. TRBV21-1 is noted as a pseudogene. There are 18 residues in the CDR3.

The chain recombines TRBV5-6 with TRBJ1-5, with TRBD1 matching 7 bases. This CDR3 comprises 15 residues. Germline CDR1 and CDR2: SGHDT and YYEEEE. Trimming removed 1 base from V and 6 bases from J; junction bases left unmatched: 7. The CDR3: CASSLLAGGGQPQHF. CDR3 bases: TGTGCCAGCAGCTTGCTTGCAGGGGGAGGTCAGCCCCAGCATTTT.